This T cell receptor beta chain is drawn from a study of T cell repertoires in cytomegalovirus infection. Study background: In public TCR beta signatures, there were indications of both CMV infection and matching HLA type. Study results and caveats: HLA-C-restricted CMV-specific TCR beta clonotypes were dominant in the ex vivo response.

Comments on this clonotype: Its antigen is undetermined.

TCRdb fed the reads into MiXCR, producing one record per CDR3 protein. The data contain hundreds of thousands of distinct CDR3 sequences, roughly a sixth of them seen just once; the ten biggest clones take up 12%. Between the trimmed V and J ends, which lost 7 bases and 1 base, there was a span of 10 bases. The CDR3 runs to 12 residues. Germline loops: CDR1 SQVTM, CDR2 ANQGSEA. The sequenced sample was PBMCs. The sequence was obtained from a human donor in good health (CMV status not recorded). Some clones in this sample may be carry-over from other donors' samples. The chain is built from TRBV29-1 and TRBJ1-1; no firm D call. In DNA, the CDR3 is TGCAGCGGTCTGTCGCAGAACACTGAAGCTTTCTTT. It codes for CSGLSQNTEAFF.